The source of this T cell receptor beta chain is a study of T-cell reconstitution after alpha-beta-depleted transplantation in children. Study observations and caveats: Day-60 TCRbeta diversity that was high in some patients was derived from surviving recipient T cells and thymic progenitors. In patients about two months after transplant, alpha-beta T cells reportedly arose from several hundred expanded graft clones. Counts and diversity of T cells one year after transplant came mostly from newly produced T cells.

Notes on this clonotype: Antigen: not known.

For TCRbeta, the library was prepared with unique molecular identifiers. TCRdb fed the PCR reads into MiXCR, producing one record per CDR3 protein. In the table there are 200,000 or so distinct CDR3 sequences, 8.4% of which are singletons. CDR1 SEHNR and CDR2 FQNEAQ come from the germline V gene (reference sequence). This CDR3 is built from 17 residues. V trimming: 2 bases; J trimming: 1 base; junction bases outside the gene matches: 5. The chain links TRBV7-9 to TRBJ2-4, with 10 bases that match TRBD1. This clonotype originated in a male patient between 2 and 15 years old who had a stem cell transplant for acute myeloid leukemia, so the T cells may come from the graft donor. Sequenced here: PBMCs, mostly from graft donor cells, sampled 360 days after TCRalphabeta/CD19-depleted stem cell transplant. The DNA of the CDR3 is TGTGCCAGCAGCTTACCTAGACAGGGGGCCGCCAAAAACATTCAGTACTTC. As protein: CASSLPRQGAAKNIQYF. The variable domain in full, completed from reference TRBV7-9 and TRBJ2-4, reads DTGVSQNPRHKITKRGQNVTFRCDPISEHNRLYWYRQTLGQGPEFLTYFQNEAQLEKSRLLSDRFSAERPKGSFSTLEIQRTEQGDSAMYLCASSLPRQGAAKNIQYFGAGTRLSVL.